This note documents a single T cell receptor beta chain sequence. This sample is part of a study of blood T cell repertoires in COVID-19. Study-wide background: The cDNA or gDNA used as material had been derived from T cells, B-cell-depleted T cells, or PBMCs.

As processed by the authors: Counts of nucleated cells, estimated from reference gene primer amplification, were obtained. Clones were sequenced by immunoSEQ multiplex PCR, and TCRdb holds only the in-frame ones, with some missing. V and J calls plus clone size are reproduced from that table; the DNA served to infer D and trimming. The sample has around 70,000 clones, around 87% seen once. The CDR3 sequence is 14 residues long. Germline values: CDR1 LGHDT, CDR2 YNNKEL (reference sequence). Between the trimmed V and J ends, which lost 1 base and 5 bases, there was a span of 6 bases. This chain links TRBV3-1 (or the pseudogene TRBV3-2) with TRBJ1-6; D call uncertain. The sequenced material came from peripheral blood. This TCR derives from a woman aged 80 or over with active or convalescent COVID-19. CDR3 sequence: CASSQASHNSPLHF. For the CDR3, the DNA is TGTGCCAGCAGCCAAGCCTCTCATAATTCACCCCTCCACTTT.